The 12 T cell receptor beta chains reported below all come from one sample, sequenced in a study of T-cell memory formation after mild COVID-19. TCRdb processed the 5' RACE reads anew with MiXCR; each CDR3 protein has one entry. Here the sample spans fewer than 550,000 distinct CDR3 sequences, 20% being singletons. The sample was PBMCs or a T cell subset sorted from them (not recorded which). These receptors were obtained from an adult woman who had mild COVID-19 (a few samples of this study predate the infection). Cell type and time point are not known.

This clonotype has a handful of counts. The J gene is TRBJ1-1, the V gene TRBV5-6; D gene ambiguous. This CDR3 spans 14 amino acids. Trimming pared 2 bases from V and 3 bases from J, leaving 11 bases between. CDR1 and CDR2 (germline): SGHDT, YYEEEE. CDR3 loop: CASSFRRVDTEAFF. The CDR3 nucleotides read TGTGCCAGCAGCTTCCGACGGGTTGACACTGAAGCTTTCTTT.

V is TRBV12-3 or TRBV12-4 and J is TRBJ1-4; a possible D gene is TRBD1 (6 bases). With 6 bases removed from V and 8 bases from J, the gap between germline ends came to 22 bases. This CDR3 is built from 16 residues. The CDR3 coding sequence is TGTGCCAGCAGCAGACAAGGGGGAGCGACGGGAGAAAAACTGTTTTTT. Its translation: CASSRQGGATGEKLFF.

The chain has TRBV7-9 and TRBJ2-1; D possibly corresponds to TRBD2 (5 bases). V was trimmed by 6 bases and J by 1 base, leaving 22 bases between them. This CDR3 region has 18 residues. CDR1 is SEHNR, CDR2 FQNEAQ, per germline (reference sequence). CDR3 residues: CASRSLATYGVSYNEQFF. The CDR3 DNA sequence: TGTGCCAGCAGATCCCTAGCCACCTACGGGGTTTCCTACAATGAGCAGTTCTTC.

Only a few counts were recorded for this clonotype. The chain combines TRBV6-2 or TRBV6-3 with TRBJ2-2; either TRBD1 or TRBD2 may fit D (6 bases each). The V end lost 7 bases, the J end lost 7 bases, and 19 bases lay between the germline ends. The CDR3 extends over 15 amino acids. Per germline, CDR1 MNHEY and CDR2 SVGEGT. The CDR3 coding sequence is TGTGCCAGCACCTTCATGGCCAGGGGACTCGGGGAGCTGTTTTTT. This sequence encodes CASTFMARGLGELFF.

This clonotype was counted between two and nine times. The V call is TRBV4-1, the J call TRBJ1-2; D gene unclear. CDR1 MGHRA and CDR2 YSYEKL come from the germline V gene. With 0 bases removed from V and 0 bases from J, the gap between germline ends came to 11 bases. CDR3 length equals 16 residues. CDR3: CASSQEEGNTNYGYTF. Here the CDR3 DNA reads TGCGCCAGCAGCCAAGAAGAGGGAAATACTAACTATGGCTACACCTTC.

The chain recombines TRBV6-5 with TRBJ2-4; TRBD1 is a possible D gene (5 bases). V was clipped by 6 bases and J by 2 bases, with 11 bases between them. CDR3 length: 14 residues. Per germline, CDR1 MNHEY and CDR2 SVGAGI. The DNA for the CDR3 is TGTGCCAGCAGAGAAGACAGATCCAAAAACATTCAGTACTTC. Protein: CASREDRSKNIQYF.

The chain carries TRBV27 and TRBJ2-5; 9 bases align to TRBD2. After removal of 6 bases from V and 5 bases from J, the junction contained 7 bases not matched to a gene. The CDR3 spans 14 residues. Germline CDR1 MNHEY, CDR2 SMNVEV (reference sequence). The CDR3 DNA follows: TGTGCCAGCAGATATATAGCGGGAGTGGAGACCCAGTACTTC. This encodes CASRYIAGVETQYF.

The sample holds a few counts of this clonotype. The chain is built from TRBV24-1 and TRBJ2-1, with a tentative D call TRBD1 (5 bases). This CDR3 is built from 14 residues. CDR1 and CDR2 (germline): KGHDR, SFDVKD. V lost 4 bases and J 6 bases, leaving 12 bases between the germline ends. CDR3 residues: CATSDSYRPNEQFF. CDR3 bases: TGTGCCACCAGTGACTCTTACAGGCCCAATGAGCAGTTCTTC.

The table lists this clonotype with a few counts. The V gene is TRBV29-1, the J gene TRBJ2-1; no firm D call. The length of the CDR3 is 15 residues. Germline V gene data show CDR1 as SQVTM and CDR2 as ANQGSEA. The V end lost 1 base, the J end lost 9 bases, and 19 bases lay between the germline ends. CDR3 amino acids: CSVEGIVGPSSEQFF. The CDR3, as DNA: TGCAGCGTTGAAGGGATAGTGGGCCCATCCAGTGAGCAGTTCTTC.

This clonotype was counted a few times. The chain combines TRBV18 with TRBJ1-5; TRBD1 matches at 7 bases. The germline V gene has CDR1 KGHSH and CDR2 LQKENI. CDR3 length: 15 amino acids. The J segment lost 2 bases and the V segment lost 5 bases, leaving 6 bases of the junction unmatched. This CDR3 is CASSKGAGGNQPQHF. The CDR3 region has the DNA TGTGCCAGCTCAAAGGGGGCTGGTGGCAATCAGCCCCAGCATTTT.

In DNA, the CDR3 is TGTGCCAGTAGACCTTTAGACAGTACCACGAACACCGGGGAGCTGTTTTTT. It is translated as CASRPLDSTTNTGELFF. The genes are TRBV19 and TRBJ2-2, with D perhaps TRBD1 (5 bases). Germline-derived CDR1 and CDR2 are LNHDA and SQIVND (reference sequence). The CDR3 consists of 17 residues. Trimming took off 6 bases at V and 0 bases at J, with 17 bases between the two ends.

The CDR3 nucleotides read TGCGCCAGCAGCTCTGAGGGACAGGAGGCAGATACGCAGTATTTT. Protein product: CASSSEGQEADTQYF. This rearrangement joins TRBV5-1 to TRBJ2-3, with TRBD1 identical over 8 bases. V gave up 3 bases and J gave up 4 bases; unmatched junction bases: 7. The length of the CDR3 is 15 residues. Germline CDR1 and CDR2: SGHRS and YFSETQ.